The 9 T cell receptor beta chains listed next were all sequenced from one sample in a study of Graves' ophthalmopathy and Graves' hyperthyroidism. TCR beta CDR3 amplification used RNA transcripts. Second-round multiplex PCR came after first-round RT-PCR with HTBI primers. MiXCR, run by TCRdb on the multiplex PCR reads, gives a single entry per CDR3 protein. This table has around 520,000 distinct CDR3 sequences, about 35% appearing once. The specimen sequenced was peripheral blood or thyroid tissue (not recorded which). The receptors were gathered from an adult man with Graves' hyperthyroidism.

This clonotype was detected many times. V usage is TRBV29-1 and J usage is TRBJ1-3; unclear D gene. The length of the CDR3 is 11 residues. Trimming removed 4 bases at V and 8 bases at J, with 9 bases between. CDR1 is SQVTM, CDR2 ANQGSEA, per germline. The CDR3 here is CSVVIWDTIYF. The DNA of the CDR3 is TGCAGCGTTGTTATTTGGGACACCATATATTTT. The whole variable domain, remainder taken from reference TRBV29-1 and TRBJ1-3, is SAVISQKPSRDICQRGTSLTIQCQVDSQVTMMFWYRQQPGQSLTLIATANQGSEATYESGFVIDKFPISRPNLTFSTLTVSNMSPEDSSIYLCSVVIWDTIYFGEGSWLTVV.

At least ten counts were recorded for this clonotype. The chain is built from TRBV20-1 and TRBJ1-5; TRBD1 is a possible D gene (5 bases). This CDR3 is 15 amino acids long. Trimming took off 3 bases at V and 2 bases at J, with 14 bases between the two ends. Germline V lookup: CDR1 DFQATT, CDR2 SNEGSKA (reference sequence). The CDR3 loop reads CSASRPGLGNQPQHF. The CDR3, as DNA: TGCAGTGCTAGTAGGCCAGGGCTAGGCAATCAGCCCCAGCATTTT.

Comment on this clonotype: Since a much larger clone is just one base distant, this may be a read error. The CDR3: CATSGLESRTGELFF. The CDR3 DNA reads as TGTGCCACCAGTGGTTTGGAGTCCCGAACCGGGGAGCTGTTTTTT. The rearrangement joins TRBV24-1 to TRBJ2-2; no clear D. This CDR3 is built from 15 residues. Germline CDR1 and CDR2: KGHDR and SFDVKD.

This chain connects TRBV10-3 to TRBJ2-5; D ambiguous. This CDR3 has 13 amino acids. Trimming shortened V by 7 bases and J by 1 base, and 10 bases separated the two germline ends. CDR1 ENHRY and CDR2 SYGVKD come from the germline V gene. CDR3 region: CAITRTVQETQYF. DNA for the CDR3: TGTGCCATCACCAGGACGGTCCAAGAGACCCAGTACTTC.

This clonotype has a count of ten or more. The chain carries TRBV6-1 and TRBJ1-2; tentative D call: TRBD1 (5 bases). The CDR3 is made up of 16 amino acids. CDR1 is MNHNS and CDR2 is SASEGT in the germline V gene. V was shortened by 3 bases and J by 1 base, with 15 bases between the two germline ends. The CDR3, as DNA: TGTGCCAGCAGTGACGAATTCGGGACTGATAACTATGGCTACACCTTC. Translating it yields CASSDEFGTDNYGYTF.

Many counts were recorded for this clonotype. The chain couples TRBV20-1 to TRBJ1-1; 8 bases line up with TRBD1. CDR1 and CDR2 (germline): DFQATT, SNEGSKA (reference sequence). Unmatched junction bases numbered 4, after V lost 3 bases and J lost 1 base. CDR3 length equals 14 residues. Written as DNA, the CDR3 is TGCAGTGCTAGGGACAGGGTGAAGAACACTGAAGCTTTCTTT. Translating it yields CSARDRVKNTEAFF.

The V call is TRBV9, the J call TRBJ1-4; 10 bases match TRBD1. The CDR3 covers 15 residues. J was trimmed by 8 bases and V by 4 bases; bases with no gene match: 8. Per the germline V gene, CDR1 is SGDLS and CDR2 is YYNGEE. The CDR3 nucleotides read TGTGCCAGCAGCCCGACGGGACAGGGGCAGGAAAAACTGTTTTTT. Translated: CASSPTGQGQEKLFF.

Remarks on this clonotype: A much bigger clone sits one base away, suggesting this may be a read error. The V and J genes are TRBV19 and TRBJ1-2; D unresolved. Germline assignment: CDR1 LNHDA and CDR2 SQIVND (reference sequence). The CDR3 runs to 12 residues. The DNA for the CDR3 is TGTGCCAGTAGTATATTGGGTCATGGCTGCACCTTC. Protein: CASSILGHGCTF.

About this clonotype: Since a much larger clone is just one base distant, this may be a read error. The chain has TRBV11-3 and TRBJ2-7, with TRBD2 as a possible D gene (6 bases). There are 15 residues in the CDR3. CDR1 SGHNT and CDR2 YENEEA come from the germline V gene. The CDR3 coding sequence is TGTGCCAGCAGCTCCCGGGGAGGTCGCTCCTACGGGCAGTACTTC. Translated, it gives CASSSRGGRSYGQYF.